Below are 32 T cell receptor beta chains sequenced from a single sample in a study of blood T cells in healthy people across ages. A sample-barcoded 5' primer and a J-beta primer mix were used in a second PCR of roughly 7 to 12 cycles. A single record per CDR3 protein comes from TCRdb applying MiXCR to the 5' RACE reads. The sample shows 1.4 million or so distinct CDR3 sequences, roughly 43% of them seen only once. Sequenced: blood. Source of these receptors: a woman aged 18-30 years in good health.

The genes are TRBV29-1 and TRBJ2-7; D possibly corresponds to TRBD2 (6 bases). CDR1 and CDR2 (germline): SQVTM, ANQGSEA. V was pared by 7 bases and J by 6 bases, with 19 bases between. This CDR3 region has 13 residues. The CDR3 DNA reads TGCAGCGCCCAGACTAGTAGCCGCGGCGAGCAGTACTTC. It translates to CSAQTSSRGEQYF.

Only one count was recorded for this clonotype. A junction end diverges from the germline sequence, so it may reflect a read error. The chain joins TRBV9 to TRBJ1-1; 7 bases are shared with TRBD1. The germline V gene encodes CDR1 SGDLS and CDR2 YYNGEE. CDR3 size: 15 residues. This chain's CDR3 is CASGVGGTVNTEAFF. The CDR3 bases are TGTGCCAGCGGCGTAGGGGGGACAGTGAACACTGAAGCTTTCTTT.

CDR3 in DNA: TGCGCCAGCAGCCAAGAAAGGCCCAATGAGCAGTTCTTC. Translating it yields CASSQERPNEQFF. V is TRBV4-3 and J is TRBJ2-1, with unresolved D. This CDR3 has 13 residues. Between the trimmed V and J ends, which lost 0 bases and 6 bases, there was a span of 6 bases. The germline CDR1 and CDR2 sequences are LGHNA and YSLEER.

The rearrangement links TRBV9 to TRBJ1-4, with 7 bases lining up with TRBD1. The CDR3 is made up of 15 amino acids. The J segment lost 7 bases and the V segment lost 4 bases, leaving 10 bases of the junction unmatched. Germline values: CDR1 SGDLS, CDR2 YYNGEE. DNA for the CDR3: TGTGCCAGCAGCCGGCCAGGGGGGGGAATTGAAAAACTGTTTTTT. This encodes CASSRPGGGIEKLFF.

V is TRBV7-2 and J is TRBJ2-3, with D possibly matching TRBD1 (6 bases). V was pared by 5 bases and J by 7 bases, with 13 bases between. Germline V gene lookup returns CDR1 SGHTA and CDR2 FQGNSA. The CDR3 covers 13 residues. CDR3 amino acids: CASSLGQTNTQYF. CDR3 nucleotide sequence: TGTGCCAGCAGCCTGGGACAAACCAATACGCAGTATTTT.

This clonotype was seen a handful of times. V usage is TRBV6-5 and J usage is TRBJ2-7; either TRBD1 or TRBD2 may supply D (5 bases each). Germline V gives CDR1 MNHEY, CDR2 SVGAGI. V was clipped by 1 base and J by 7 bases, with 5 bases between them. CDR3 length: 11 residues. CDR3 loop: CASSYWGEQYF. The CDR3 bases are TGTGCCAGCAGTTACTGGGGGGAGCAGTACTTC.

This chain joins TRBV4-3 and TRBJ2-2, with no clear D. The CDR3 contains 14 residues. The germline CDR1 and CDR2 sequences are LGHNA and YSLEER. Trimming took 7 bases from V and 1 from J, leaving 10 bases between them. The DNA of the CDR3 is TGCGCCAGCATGCGAGACCTGAACACCGGGGAGCTGTTTTTT. Its protein product is CASMRDLNTGELFF.

The chain has TRBV29-1 and TRBJ2-1; TRBD2 might be the D (6 bases). The CDR3 extends over 14 amino acids. V was pared by 4 bases and J by 0 bases, with 10 bases between. CDR1 is SQVTM, CDR2 ANQGSEA, per germline. The CDR3 region is CSVGRESSYNEQFF. CDR3 bases: TGCAGCGTTGGCCGGGAGAGCTCCTACAATGAGCAGTTCTTC.

The rearrangement links TRBV4-1 to TRBJ1-1; D perhaps matches TRBD1 (6 bases). The CDR3 is 18 residues long. V was cut by 4 bases and J by 0 bases, with 21 bases left in between. The V gene's germline CDR1 is MGHRA and CDR2 YSYEKL. The CDR3 loop is CASSLRGGTDRMNTEAFF. As DNA, the CDR3 is TGCGCCAGCAGCCTGAGAGGGGGAACAGACCGAATGAACACTGAAGCTTTCTTT.

This clonotype appeared many times. The CDR3 nucleotides read TGTGCCAGCAGTGAGACTAGCGGTTATTACAATGAGCAGTTCTTC. It yields the protein CASSETSGYYNEQFF. The J gene is TRBJ2-1, the V gene TRBV25-1; 9 nucleotides align to TRBD2. The CDR3 is 15 residues long. From germline, CDR1 is MGHDK and CDR2 SYGVNS. Germline trimming cut 3 bases from V and 4 bases from J; bases unmatched to any gene: 4.

This clonotype has just a few counts. The chain employs TRBV7-2 and TRBJ2-4, with 9 bases lining up with TRBD2. V was pared by 0 bases and J by 4 bases, with 10 bases of the junction left unmatched. The CDR3 is 18 amino acids. Germline assignment: CDR1 SGHTA and CDR2 FQGNSA. The DNA of the CDR3 is TGTGCCAGCAGCTTAGCCGGGCGGGGGGGCAGTTCGAAAAACATTCAGTACTTC. This translates into CASSLAGRGGSSKNIQYF.

This clonotype turned up a few times. V gene TRBV12-3 or TRBV12-4 combines with J gene TRBJ2-3; no definite D call. Trimming cost V 5 bases and J 2 bases, with 11 bases left between them. The CDR3 length is 14 residues. Here the CDR3 DNA reads TGTGCCAGCAGTGCTGCGTCAACCACAGATACGCAGTATTTT. It translates to CASSAASTTDTQYF.

CDR3 sequence: CASSQEIQDLYGYTF. CDR3 nucleotides: TGTGCCAGCAGCCAAGAGATTCAAGATCTCTATGGCTACACCTTC. The chain is built from TRBV4-2 and TRBJ1-2, with unresolved D. Trimming took 0 bases from V and 4 from J, leaving 12 bases between them. This CDR3 spans 15 amino acids. Germline CDR1 and CDR2: LGHNA and YNFKEQ.

The rearrangement uses TRBV25-1 and TRBJ2-5; D is uncertain. The CDR3 has 14 amino acids. Germline values: CDR1 MGHDK, CDR2 SYGVNS. The germline V and J ends were trimmed by 1 base and 1 base, with 7 bases remaining between them. The CDR3 nucleotides are TGTGCCAGCAGTGAATCAGGTTTCCAAGAGACCCAGTACTTC. It specifies CASSESGFQETQYF.

The rearrangement uses TRBV27 and TRBJ1-5, with D possibly being TRBD1 (5 bases). This CDR3 spans 16 amino acids. CDR1 and CDR2 from the germline V gene are MNHEY and SMNVEV (reference sequence). The ends were cut back, 1 base at V and 2 bases at J, with 12 bases in the middle. The CDR3 DNA reads TGTGCCAGCAGTTTATTGGGCCCGGGGGGCAATCAGCCCCAGCATTTT. Protein product: CASSLLGPGGNQPQHF.

The chain couples TRBV5-1 to TRBJ1-2; 7 bases map to TRBD1. Germline V gene data show CDR1 as SGHRS and CDR2 as YFSETQ. CDR3 length equals 15 residues. Losses at the gene ends were 0 bases for V and 4 bases for J; bases not matched to a gene: 6. The CDR3 DNA is TGCGCCAGCAGCTTGGATAGGGACAGTGGCTATGGCTACACCTTC. Its protein is CASSLDRDSGYGYTF.

V and J are TRBV4-3 and TRBJ2-7; 9 positions match TRBD1. The CDR3 sequence is 16 residues long. Losses at the gene ends were 4 bases for V and 3 bases for J; bases not matched to a gene: 10. CDR1 is LGHNA and CDR2 is YSLEER in the germline V gene. The DNA for the CDR3 is TGCGCCAGCAGCCCTAAAGGCGGGACAGGGTTCTACGAGCAGTACTTC. Translated: CASSPKGGTGFYEQYF.

The V gene is TRBV29-1, the J gene TRBJ2-5; possible D gene TRBD1, 6 bases. V lost 4 bases to trimming and J lost 11 bases, with 23 bases between them. CDR3 length: 14 amino acids. The germline CDR1 and CDR2 sequences are SQVTM and ANQGSEA. The CDR3 spells CSVASGGSYNEQYF. Here the CDR3 DNA reads TGCAGCGTTGCGAGTGGGGGCTCGTACAATGAGCAGTACTTC.

This clonotype has a handful of counts. The chain joins TRBV12-3 or TRBV12-4 to TRBJ2-1; 12 bases map to TRBD2. The CDR3 contains 16 residues. Trimming at V came to 6 bases and at J to 4 bases, leaving 7 bases not matched to a gene. The CDR3 DNA is TGTGCCAGCAGCTCCCGGACTAGCGGGACGTACAATGAGCAGTTCTTC. Translated: CASSSRTSGTYNEQFF.

The chain combines TRBV7-9 with TRBJ2-3; 9 bases match TRBD1. Trimming at V came to 7 bases and at J to 3 bases, leaving 11 bases not matched to a gene. This CDR3 spans 16 amino acids. Germline V gene lookup returns CDR1 SEHNR and CDR2 FQNEAQ (reference sequence). In DNA, the CDR3 is TGTGCCAGCACCGACCCTGTGGGGACAGGGACAGATACGCAGTATTTT. Translation gives CASTDPVGTGTDTQYF.

This chain joins TRBV7-9 and TRBJ2-7, with D perhaps matching TRBD1 (6 bases). Per the germline V gene, CDR1 is SEHNR and CDR2 is FQNEAQ (reference sequence). This CDR3 spans 14 amino acids. Trimming removed 5 bases from V and 3 bases from J, with 14 bases in between. Written as DNA, the CDR3 is TGTGCCAGCAGCCGGGACACTCAAAGCTACGAGCAGTACTTC. Translating gives CASSRDTQSYEQYF.

J is TRBJ1-1 and V is TRBV10-2, with a weak D call TRBD1 (5 bases). CDR1 is WSHSY and CDR2 is SAAADI in the germline V gene. The V end lost 6 bases, the J end lost 0 bases, and 14 bases lay between the germline ends. This CDR3 has 15 amino acids. CDR3 DNA sequence: TGCGCCAGCAGGGCAGGGTCGGCTTTGAACACTGAAGCTTTCTTT. This translates into CASRAGSALNTEAFF.

J is TRBJ2-1 and V is TRBV4-1, with 13 bases aligning to TRBD2. Germline loops: CDR1 MGHRA, CDR2 YSYEKL. This CDR3 is built from 18 residues. V dropped 0 bases and J dropped 7; count of bases not matched to a gene: 9. The CDR3, as DNA: TGCGCCAGCAGCCAAGACGGGTCGGGGACTAGCGGGACAAATGAGCAGTTCTTC. Its protein product is CASSQDGSGTSGTNEQFF.

This clonotype was seen more than once but under ten times. V usage is TRBV18 and J usage is TRBJ1-2; 11 positions match TRBD1. The V gene's germline CDR1 is KGHSH and CDR2 LQKENI. The CDR3 has 16 residues. With V trimmed by 2 bases and J by 1 base, 3 bases remained unmatched. CDR3 sequence: CASSPSDRGLNYGYTF. The CDR3 DNA is TGTGCCAGCTCACCATCGGACAGGGGGCTTAACTATGGCTACACCTTC.

The chain employs TRBV7-2 and TRBJ2-5; TRBD2 matches 10 bases. From germline, CDR1 is SGHTA and CDR2 FQGNSA. The V and J ends lost 4 bases and 11 bases, in that order; junction bases with no gene match: 13. CDR3 length: 15 residues. The chain's CDR3 is CASSSVAGGSNGQYF. The DNA for the CDR3 is TGTGCCAGCAGCTCGGTAGCGGGGGGCTCGAATGGGCAGTACTTC.

CDR3: CASIHRGILVTEAFF. DNA for the CDR3: TGTGCCAGCATCCACCGGGGGATTCTCGTCACTGAAGCTTTCTTT. The chain recombines TRBV6-2 or TRBV6-3 with TRBJ1-1; possible D gene TRBD1, 5 bases. V lost 7 bases and J 4 bases, leaving 19 bases between the germline ends. Germline V gives CDR1 MNHEY, CDR2 SVGEGT. The CDR3 covers 15 residues.

A few counts support this clonotype. This sequence joins TRBV2 and TRBJ2-7; D might be TRBD1 (8 bases). The V end was cut by 7 bases, the J end by 3 bases, with 19 bases between. CDR3 size: 15 residues. Germline lookup yields CDR1 SNHLY and CDR2 FYNNEI. The CDR3 protein is CASKAGQADNYEQYF. In DNA form, the CDR3 reads TGTGCCAGCAAAGCGGGACAGGCCGATAACTACGAGCAGTACTTC.

The gene calls are TRBV4-1 and TRBJ2-7, with D tentatively TRBD1 (5 bases). V was cut by 5 bases and J by 4 bases, with 12 bases left in between. The CDR3 runs 13 residues. CDR1 is MGHRA and CDR2 is YSYEKL in the germline V gene. DNA for the CDR3: TGCGCCAGCAGCTACGACAGACAGTACGAGCAGTACTTC. Its translation: CASSYDRQYEQYF.

This chain uses TRBV12-3 or TRBV12-4 with TRBJ2-1; 10 bases are shared with TRBD1. The CDR3 runs 14 residues. V was clipped by 7 bases and J by 6 bases; unmatched bases: 6. The CDR3 here is CASNPGQGINEQFF. CDR3 DNA sequence: TGTGCCAGCAACCCGGGACAGGGGATCAATGAGCAGTTCTTC.

The chain combines TRBV24-1 with TRBJ2-1; TRBD2 might be the D (5 bases). V lost 1 base, J lost 14 bases, and 11 bases lay in between. CDR3 length: 12 residues. CDR1 KGHDR and CDR2 SFDVKD come from the germline V gene. CDR3 coding DNA: TGTGCCACCAGTGATTTTGTGACTACTAAGTTCTTC. This gives the protein CATSDFVTTKFF.

The V and J genes are TRBV21-1 and TRBJ2-1; TRBD1, the table's D call, lacks a check against the DNA. TRBV21-1 is labeled a pseudogene. This CDR3 region has 16 residues. CDR3 amino acids: CASSKEIRTGYNEQFF. The CDR3 DNA reads as TGTGCCAGCAGCAAAGAAATCCGGACGGGATACAATGAGCAGTTCTTC.

V is TRBV20-1 and J is TRBJ1-2; D is ambiguous. This CDR3 has 16 amino acids. V dropped 2 bases and J dropped 5 bases, with 21 bases sitting between them. Germline loops: CDR1 DFQATT, CDR2 SNEGSKA (reference sequence). CDR3 loop: CSARFPAWPIGYGYTF. DNA for the CDR3: TGCAGTGCTAGATTCCCGGCGTGGCCCATAGGGTATGGCTACACCTTC.